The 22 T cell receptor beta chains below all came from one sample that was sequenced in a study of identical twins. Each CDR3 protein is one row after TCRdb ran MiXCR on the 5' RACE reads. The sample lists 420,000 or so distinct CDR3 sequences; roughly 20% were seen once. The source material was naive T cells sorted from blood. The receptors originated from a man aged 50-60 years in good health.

CDR3 sequence reads: CSARVAGGGSYNEQFF. CDR3 coding DNA: TGCAGTGCTAGGGTAGCGGGAGGAGGATCCTACAATGAGCAGTTCTTC. The chain links TRBV20-1 to TRBJ2-1, with 10 bases fitting TRBD2. The V and J ends lost 3 bases and 1 base, in that order; junction bases with no gene match: 6. This CDR3 spans 16 amino acids. In germline, CDR1 is DFQATT, CDR2 SNEGSKA (reference sequence).

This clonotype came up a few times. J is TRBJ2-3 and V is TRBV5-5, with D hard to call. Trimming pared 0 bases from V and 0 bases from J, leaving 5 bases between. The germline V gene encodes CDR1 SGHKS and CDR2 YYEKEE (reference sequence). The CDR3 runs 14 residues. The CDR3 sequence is CASSLDVSTDTQYF. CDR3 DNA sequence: TGTGCCAGCAGCTTGGACGTAAGCACAGATACGCAGTATTTT.

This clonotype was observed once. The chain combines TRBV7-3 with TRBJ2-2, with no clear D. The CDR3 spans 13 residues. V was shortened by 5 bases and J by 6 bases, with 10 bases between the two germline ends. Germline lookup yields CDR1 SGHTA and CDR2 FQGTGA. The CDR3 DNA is TGTGCCAGCAGCCCCGACCGGGCCGGGGAGCTGTTTTTT. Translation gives CASSPDRAGELFF.

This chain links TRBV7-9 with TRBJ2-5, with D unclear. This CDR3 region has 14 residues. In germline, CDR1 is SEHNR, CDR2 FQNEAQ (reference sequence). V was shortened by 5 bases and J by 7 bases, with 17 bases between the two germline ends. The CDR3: CASSPVIGFGTQYF. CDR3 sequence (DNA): TGTGCCAGCAGCCCGGTGATAGGTTTTGGGACCCAGTACTTC.

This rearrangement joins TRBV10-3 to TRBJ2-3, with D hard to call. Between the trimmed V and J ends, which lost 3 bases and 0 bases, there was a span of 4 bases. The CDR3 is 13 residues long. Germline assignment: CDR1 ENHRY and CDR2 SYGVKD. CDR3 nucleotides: TGTGCCATCAGTGACCAGAGCACAGATACGCAGTATTTT. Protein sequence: CAISDQSTDTQYF.

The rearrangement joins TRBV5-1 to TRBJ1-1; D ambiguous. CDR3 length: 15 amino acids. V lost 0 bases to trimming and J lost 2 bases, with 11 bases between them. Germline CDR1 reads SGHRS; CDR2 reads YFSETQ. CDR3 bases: TGCGCCAGCAGCTTGGTTCCCGAGGCCAACACTGAAGCTTTCTTT. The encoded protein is CASSLVPEANTEAFF.

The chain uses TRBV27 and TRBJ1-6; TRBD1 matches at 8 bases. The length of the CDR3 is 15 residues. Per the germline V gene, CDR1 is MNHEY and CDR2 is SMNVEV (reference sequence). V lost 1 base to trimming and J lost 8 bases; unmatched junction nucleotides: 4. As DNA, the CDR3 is TGTGCCAGCAGTTTATATGGACAGGGCTATTCACCCCTCCACTTT. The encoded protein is CASSLYGQGYSPLHF.

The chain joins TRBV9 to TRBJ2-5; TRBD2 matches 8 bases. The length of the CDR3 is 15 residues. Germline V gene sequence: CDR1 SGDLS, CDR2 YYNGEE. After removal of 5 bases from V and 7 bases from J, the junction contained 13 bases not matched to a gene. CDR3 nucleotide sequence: TGTGCCAGCAGTTCTACAACTAGCGGTCTTGGGACCCAGTACTTC. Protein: CASSSTTSGLGTQYF.

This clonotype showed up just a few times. The CDR3 reads CASSLSAPGDRGHYGYTF. CDR3 in DNA: TGTGCCAGCAGTTTATCTGCCCCGGGGGACAGGGGGCACTATGGCTACACCTTC. The chain recombines TRBV27 with TRBJ1-2; 12 nucleotides line up with TRBD1. After removal of 0 bases from V and 3 bases from J, the junction contained 8 bases not matched to a gene. Germline V gives CDR1 MNHEY, CDR2 SMNVEV (reference sequence). The CDR3 contains 18 residues.

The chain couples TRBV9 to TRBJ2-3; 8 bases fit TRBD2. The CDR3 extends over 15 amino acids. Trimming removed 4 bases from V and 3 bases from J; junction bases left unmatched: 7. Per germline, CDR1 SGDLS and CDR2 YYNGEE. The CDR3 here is CASSSRLARTDTQYF. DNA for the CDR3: TGTGCCAGCAGCTCCCGACTAGCGAGGACAGATACGCAGTATTTT.

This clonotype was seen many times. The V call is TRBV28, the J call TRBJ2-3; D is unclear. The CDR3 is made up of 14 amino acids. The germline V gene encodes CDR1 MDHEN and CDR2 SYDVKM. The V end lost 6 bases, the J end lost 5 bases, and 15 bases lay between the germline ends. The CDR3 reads CASRQAKPVDTQYF. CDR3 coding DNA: TGTGCCAGCAGGCAGGCAAAGCCAGTAGATACGCAGTATTTT.

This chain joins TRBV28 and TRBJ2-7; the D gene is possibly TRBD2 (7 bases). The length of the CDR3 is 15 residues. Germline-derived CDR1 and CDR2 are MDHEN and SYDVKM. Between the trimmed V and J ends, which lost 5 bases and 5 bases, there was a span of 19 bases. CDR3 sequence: CASSPALGGVDEQYF. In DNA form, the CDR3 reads TGTGCCAGCAGTCCGGCCTTAGGGGGGGTCGACGAGCAGTACTTC.

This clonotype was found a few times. The CDR3: CASTLAGLSGANVLTF. As DNA, the CDR3 is TGTGCCAGCACCCTGGCAGGGCTCTCTGGGGCCAACGTCCTGACTTTC. The genes are TRBV7-9 and TRBJ2-6, with D maybe TRBD1 (5 bases). V was trimmed by 7 bases and J by 0 bases, leaving 13 bases between them. Germline-derived CDR1 and CDR2 are SEHNR and FQNEAQ (reference sequence). The CDR3 runs 16 residues.

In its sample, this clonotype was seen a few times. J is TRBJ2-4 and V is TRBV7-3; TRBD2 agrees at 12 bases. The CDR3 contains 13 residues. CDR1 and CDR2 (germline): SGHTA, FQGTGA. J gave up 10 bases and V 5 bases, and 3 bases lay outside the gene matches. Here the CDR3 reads CASSMTSGRIQYF. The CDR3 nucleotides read TGTGCCAGCAGCATGACTAGCGGGAGAATTCAGTACTTC.

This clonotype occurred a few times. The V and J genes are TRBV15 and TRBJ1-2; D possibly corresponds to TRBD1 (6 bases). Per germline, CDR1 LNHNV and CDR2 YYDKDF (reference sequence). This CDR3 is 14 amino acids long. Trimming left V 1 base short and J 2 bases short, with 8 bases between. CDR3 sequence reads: CATSRGTGNYGYTF. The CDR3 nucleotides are TGTGCCACCAGCAGAGGTACAGGGAACTATGGCTACACCTTC.

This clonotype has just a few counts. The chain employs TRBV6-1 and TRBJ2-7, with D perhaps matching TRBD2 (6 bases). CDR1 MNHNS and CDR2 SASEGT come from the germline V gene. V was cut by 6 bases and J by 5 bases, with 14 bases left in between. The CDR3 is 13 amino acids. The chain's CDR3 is CASRGLGGDEQYF. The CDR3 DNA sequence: TGTGCCAGCAGGGGCTTGGGAGGCGACGAGCAGTACTTC.

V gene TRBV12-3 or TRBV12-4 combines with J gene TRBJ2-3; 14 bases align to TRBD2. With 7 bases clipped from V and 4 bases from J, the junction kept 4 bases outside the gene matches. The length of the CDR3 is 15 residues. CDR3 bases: TGTGCCAGCACCCGGGGACTAGCGGGGGCAGATACGCAGTATTTT. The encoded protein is CASTRGLAGADTQYF.

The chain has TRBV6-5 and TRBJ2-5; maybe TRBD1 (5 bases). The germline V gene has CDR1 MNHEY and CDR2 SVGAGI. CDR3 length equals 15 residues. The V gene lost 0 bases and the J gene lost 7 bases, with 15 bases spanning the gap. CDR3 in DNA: TGTGCCAGCAGTTACTCAAGCCAGGGCAGTGGGACCCAGTACTTC. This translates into CASSYSSQGSGTQYF.

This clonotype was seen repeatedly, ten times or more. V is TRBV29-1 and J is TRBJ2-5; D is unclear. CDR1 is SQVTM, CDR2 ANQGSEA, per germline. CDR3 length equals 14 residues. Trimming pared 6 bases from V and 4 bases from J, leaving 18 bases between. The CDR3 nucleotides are TGCAGCGTCACGAAGGGCCTACCTCCAGAGACCCAGTACTTC. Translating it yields CSVTKGLPPETQYF. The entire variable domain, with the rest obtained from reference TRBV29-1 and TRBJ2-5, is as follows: SAVISQKPSRDICQRGTSLTIQCQVDSQVTMMFWYRQQPGQSLTLIATANQGSEATYESGFVIDKFPISRPNLTFSTLTVSNMSPEDSSIYLCSVTKGLPPETQYFGPGTRLLVL.

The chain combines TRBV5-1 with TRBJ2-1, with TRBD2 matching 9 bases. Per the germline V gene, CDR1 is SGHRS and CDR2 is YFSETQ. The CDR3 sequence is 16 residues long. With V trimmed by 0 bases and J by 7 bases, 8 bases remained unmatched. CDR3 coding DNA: TGCGCCAGCAGCTTGGTCGTTAGCGGGGGCCGTAATGAGCAGTTCTTC. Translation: CASSLVVSGGRNEQFF.

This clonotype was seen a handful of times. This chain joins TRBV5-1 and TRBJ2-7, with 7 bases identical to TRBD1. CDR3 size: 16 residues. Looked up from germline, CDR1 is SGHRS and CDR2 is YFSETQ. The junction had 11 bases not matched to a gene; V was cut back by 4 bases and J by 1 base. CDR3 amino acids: CASSSIGGAGSYEQYF. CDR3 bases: TGCGCCAGCAGCAGTATAGGGGGCGCCGGATCCTACGAGCAGTACTTC.

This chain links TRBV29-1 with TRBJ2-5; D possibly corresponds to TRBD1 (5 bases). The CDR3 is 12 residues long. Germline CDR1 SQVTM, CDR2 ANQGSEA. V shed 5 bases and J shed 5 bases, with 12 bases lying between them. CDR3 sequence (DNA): TGCAGCGTTAAAACAGGTTGGGAGACCCAGTACTTC. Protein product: CSVKTGWETQYF.